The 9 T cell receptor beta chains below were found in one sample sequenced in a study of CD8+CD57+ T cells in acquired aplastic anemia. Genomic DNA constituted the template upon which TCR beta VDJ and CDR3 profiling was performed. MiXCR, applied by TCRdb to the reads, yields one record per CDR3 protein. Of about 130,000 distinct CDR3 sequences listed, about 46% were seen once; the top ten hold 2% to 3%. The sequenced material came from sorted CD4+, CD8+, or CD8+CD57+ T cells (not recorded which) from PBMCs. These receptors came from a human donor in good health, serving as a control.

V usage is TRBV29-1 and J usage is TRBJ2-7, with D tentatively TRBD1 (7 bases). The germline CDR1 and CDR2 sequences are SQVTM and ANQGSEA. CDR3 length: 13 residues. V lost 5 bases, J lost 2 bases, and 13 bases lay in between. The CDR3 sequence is CSVFDREAYEQYF. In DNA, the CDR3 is TGCAGCGTTTTTGACAGGGAGGCCTACGAGCAGTACTTC.

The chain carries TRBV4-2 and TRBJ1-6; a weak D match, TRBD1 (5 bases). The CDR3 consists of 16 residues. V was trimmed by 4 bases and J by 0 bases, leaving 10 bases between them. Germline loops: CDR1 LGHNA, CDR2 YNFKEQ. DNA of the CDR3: TGTGCCAGCAGCCCCGACAGAAGCTCCTATAATTCACCCCTCCACTTT. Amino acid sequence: CASSPDRSSYNSPLHF.

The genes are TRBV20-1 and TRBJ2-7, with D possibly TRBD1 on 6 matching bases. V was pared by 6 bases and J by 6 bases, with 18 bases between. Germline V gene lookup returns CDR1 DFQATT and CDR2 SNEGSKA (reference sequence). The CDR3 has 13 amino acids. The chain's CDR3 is CSANGQRPGEQYF. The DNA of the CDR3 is TGCAGTGCCAACGGACAGCGGCCAGGCGAGCAGTACTTC.

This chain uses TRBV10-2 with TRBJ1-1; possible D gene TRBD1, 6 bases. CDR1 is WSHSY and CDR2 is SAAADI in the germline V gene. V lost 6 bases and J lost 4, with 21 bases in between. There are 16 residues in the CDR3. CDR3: CASRGEAASRGTEAFF. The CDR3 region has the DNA TGCGCCAGCAGAGGAGAAGCTGCCAGCAGGGGCACTGAAGCTTTCTTT.

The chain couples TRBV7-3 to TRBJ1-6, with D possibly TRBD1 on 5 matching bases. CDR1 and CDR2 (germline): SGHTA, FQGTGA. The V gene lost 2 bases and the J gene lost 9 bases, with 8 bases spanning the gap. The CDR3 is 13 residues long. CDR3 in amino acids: CASSLGAGSPLHF. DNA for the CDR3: TGTGCCAGCAGCTTAGGGGCAGGTTCACCCCTCCACTTT.

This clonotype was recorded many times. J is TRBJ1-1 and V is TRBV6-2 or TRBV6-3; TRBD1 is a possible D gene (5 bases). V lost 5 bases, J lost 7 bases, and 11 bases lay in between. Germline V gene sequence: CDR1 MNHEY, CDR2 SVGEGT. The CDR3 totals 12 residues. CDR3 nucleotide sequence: TGTGCCAGCAGTGTCGGGACCCTTGAAGCTTTCTTT. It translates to CASSVGTLEAFF.

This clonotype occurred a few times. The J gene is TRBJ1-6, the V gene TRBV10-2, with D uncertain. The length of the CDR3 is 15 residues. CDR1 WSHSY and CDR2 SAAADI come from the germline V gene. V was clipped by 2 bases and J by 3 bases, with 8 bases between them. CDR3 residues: CASSEQDFYNSPLHF. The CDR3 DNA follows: TGCGCCAGCAGTGAGCAGGACTTCTATAATTCACCCCTCCACTTT.

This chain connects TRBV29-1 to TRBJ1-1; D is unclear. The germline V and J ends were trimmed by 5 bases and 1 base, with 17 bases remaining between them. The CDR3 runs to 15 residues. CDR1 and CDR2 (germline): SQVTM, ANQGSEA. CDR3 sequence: CSVLKGWLSNTEAFF. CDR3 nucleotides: TGCAGCGTTCTAAAGGGATGGCTCTCGAACACTGAAGCTTTCTTT.

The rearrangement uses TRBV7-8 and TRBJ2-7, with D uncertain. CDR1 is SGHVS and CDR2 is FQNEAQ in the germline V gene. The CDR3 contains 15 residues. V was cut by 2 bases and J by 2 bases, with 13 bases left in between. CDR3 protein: CASSLSTGAPYEQYF. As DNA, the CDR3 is TGTGCCAGCAGCTTATCGACCGGTGCCCCCTACGAGCAGTACTTC.